These T cell receptor beta chains were read from a single sample in a study of PD-1 blockade in classical Hodgkin lymphoma. The protocol was immunoSEQ multiplex PCR, while the TCRdb copy is restricted to in-frame clones and leaves out a portion. The sample includes some 150,000 clones, about 78% of them seen just once. This sample comprised peripheral blood mononuclear cells (PBMCs), obtained before the second cycle of nivolumab. These receptors all come from a human donor with classical Hodgkin lymphoma. The CDR3 runs from the conserved cysteine through the conserved F or W. A D gene is named only where the DNA matches it firmly. Not all rows give a size; the values are once, few, many and, for expanded clones, a class.

>TRBJ2-7|12|TRBV5-5|-|-
CASSLGIYEQYF
TGTGCCAGCAGCTTGGGGATCTACGAGCAGTACTTC
>TRBJ2-7|16|TRBV9|TRBD1|-
CASSVRDRGKSYEQYF
TGTGCCAGCAGCGTCCGCGACAGGGGAAAAAGCTACGAGCAGTACTTC
>TRBJ1-2|13|TRBV19|-|-
CASSDRRMDGYTF
TGTGCCAGTAGTGACAGACGAATGGATGGCTACACCTTC
>TRBJ2-5|15|TRBV18|-|-
CASSPLRVGQETQYF
TGTGCCAGCTCACCACTCCGGGTTGGCCAAGAGACCCAGTACTTC
>TRBJ2-5|15|TRBV28|-|many
CASSLITGGEETQYF
TGTGCCAGCAGTTTGATAACAGGGGGGGAAGAGACCCAGTACTTC
>TRBJ2-3|17|TRBV9|TRBD1|-
CASSDRTGGVWADTQYF
TGTGCCAGCAGCGATAGGACAGGGGGCGTTTGGGCAGATACGCAGTATTTT
>TRBJ1-2|14|TRBV18|-|few
CASSPLGVSYGYTF
TGTGCCAGCTCACCACTAGGGGTTTCCTATGGCTACACCTTC
>TRBJ2-6|19|TRBV9|TRBD1|-
CASSVDSGTGGSGANVLTF
TGTGCCAGCAGCGTGGATTCGGGGACAGGGGGATCTGGGGCCAACGTCCTGACTTTC
>TRBJ2-2|15|TRBV6-6|-|-
CASSYGPPFAGELFF
TGTGCCAGCAGTTACGGACCCCCTTTTGCCGGGGAGCTGTTTTTT
>TRBJ2-3|17|TRBV5-1|TRBD2|-
CASSLAGGAFFPDTQYF
TGCGCCAGCAGCCTGGCGGGGGGGGCATTTTTCCCGGATACGCAGTATTTT
>TRBJ2-2|15|TRBV5-5|-|-
CASSLGIAITGELFF
TGTGCCAGCAGCTTGGGAATAGCAATCACCGGGGAGCTGTTTTTT
>TRBJ2-4|16|TRBV12-5|TRBD1|few
CASGLALTGYRNIQYF
TGTGCTAGTGGTTTGGCCCTGACAGGGTATAGAAACATTCAGTACTTC
>TRBJ2-7|14|TRBV28|-|-
CASSLMDAGHPFSF
TGTGCCAGCAGTTTAATGGATGCGGGACACCCGTTTAGCTTC
>TRBJ2-3|15|TRBV7-2|-|-
CASRDRGASTDTQYF
TGTGCCAGCAGAGACCGAGGGGCGAGCACAGATACGCAGTATTTT
>TRBJ2-3|20|TRBV15|TRBD2|many
CATSRDRVISGRPSVDTQYF
TGTGCCACCAGCAGAGACCGGGTCATTAGCGGGAGACCCTCAGTAGATACGCAGTATTTT
>TRBJ1-2|13|TRBV10-3|-|-
CAISDVPNYGYTF
TGTGCCATCAGTGATGTACCTAACTATGGCTACACCTTC
>TRBJ2-7|17|TRBV19|TRBD2|-
CASSSPGLAGASYEQYF
TGTGCCAGTAGTTCCCCGGGGCTAGCGGGAGCATCCTACGAGCAGTACTTC
>TRBJ2-3|18|TRBV14|TRBD2|-
CASSQAAGLEWSTDTQYF
TGTGCCAGCAGCCAAGCGGCGGGACTAGAATGGAGCACAGATACGCAGTATTTT
>TRBJ2-7|17|TRBV27|-|-
CASSLSPGDFTRGEQYF
TGTGCCAGCAGTTTATCCCCCGGGGATTTCACACGGGGCGAGCAGTACTTC
>TRBJ2-2|13|TRBV6-1|-|-
CASSGWDRSELFF
TGTGCCAGCAGTGGCTGGGACCGCTCGGAGCTGTTTTTT
>TRBJ2-3|18|TRBV9|TRBD2|-
CASSTEVGGTSVTDTQYF
TGTGCCAGCAGCACAGAGGTAGGAGGGACTAGCGTGACAGATACGCAGTATTTT
>TRBJ2-1|15|TRBV27|-|-
CASSGPGRLYNEQFF
TGTGCCAGCAGTGGACCCGGAAGACTATACAATGAGCAGTTCTTC